This record looks at one T cell receptor (beta chain) sequence and its context. Its antigen is still unknown. Germline and junction disagree at one end, which may indicate a read error. Other DNA sequences of this sample code for an identical CDR3. The graft tissue was processed, and this released both intraepithelial and lamina propria lymphocytes. Here immunoSEQ multiplex PCR was the method, and the copy in TCRdb shows in-frame clones only, minus some. This sample has approximately 9,600 clones, with roughly 71% found just once. This sample is part of a study of graft-versus-host responses after intestinal transplantation. Study summary: Among the recipients, transplants were multivisceral, liver-intestinal, or isolated intestinal. Among the recipients, all got anti-thymocyte globulin induction and then tacrolimus and steroids for about 3 years.

The CDR3 length is 14 residues. From germline, CDR1 is MGHRA and CDR2 YSYEKL. General study results and limits: The study found high graft-versus-host to host-versus-graft clonal ratios in allografts of patients with graft-donor T cell macrochimerism. Recipient-marrow GvH clones were detected, some having first appeared in ileum or blood.

V is TRBV4-1 and J is TRBJ2-5, with D uncertain. The receptor was isolated from a human patient who received an intestinal transplant, so some T cells may come from the graft donor. Source: ileum tissue, taken nearly 480 days after intestinal transplantation. CDR3 protein: CASSQVVLQETQYF. In nucleotides, the CDR3 is TGTGCCAGCAGCCAAGTTGTCCTCCAAGAGACCCAGTACTTC.